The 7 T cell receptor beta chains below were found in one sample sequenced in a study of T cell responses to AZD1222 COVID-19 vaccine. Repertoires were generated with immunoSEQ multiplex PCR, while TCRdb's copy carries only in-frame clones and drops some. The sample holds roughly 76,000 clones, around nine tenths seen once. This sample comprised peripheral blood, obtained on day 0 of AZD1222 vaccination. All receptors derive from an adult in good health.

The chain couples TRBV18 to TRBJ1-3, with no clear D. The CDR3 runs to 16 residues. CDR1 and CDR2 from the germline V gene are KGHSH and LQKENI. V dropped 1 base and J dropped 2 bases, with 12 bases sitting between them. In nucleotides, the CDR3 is TGTGCCAGCTCACCACGTAATGGGTCTGCTGGAAACACCATATATTTT. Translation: CASSPRNGSAGNTIYF. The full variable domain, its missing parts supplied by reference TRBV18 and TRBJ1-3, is NAGVMQNPRHLVRRRGQEARLRCSPMKGHSHVYWYRQLPEEGLKFMVYLQKENIIDESGMPKERFSAEFPKEGPSILRIQQVVRGDSAAYFCASSPRNGSAGNTIYFGEGSWLTVV.

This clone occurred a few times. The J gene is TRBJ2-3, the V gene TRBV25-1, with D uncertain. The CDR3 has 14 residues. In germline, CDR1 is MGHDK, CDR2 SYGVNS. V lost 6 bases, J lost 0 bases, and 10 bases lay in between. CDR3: CASSETQSTDTQYF. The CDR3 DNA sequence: TGTGCCAGCAGCGAAACGCAGAGCACAGATACGCAGTATTTT.

The CDR3 spells CASSYVWGETQYF. The CDR3 coding sequence is TGTGCCAGCAGTTACGTGTGGGGGGAGACCCAGTACTTC. J is TRBJ2-5 and V is TRBV5-5, with D perhaps assigned TRBD1 or TRBD2 (5 bases each). The germline V and J ends were trimmed by 5 bases and 5 bases, with 13 bases remaining between them. The CDR3 covers 13 residues. Per the germline V gene, CDR1 is SGHKS and CDR2 is YYEKEE (reference sequence).

The CDR3 reads CASSLHRPGWSEQYF. DNA for the CDR3: TGTGCCAGCAGCCTCCACCGCCCTGGTTGGTCCGAGCAGTACTTC. The rearrangement joins TRBV7-8 to TRBJ2-7; D is undetermined. The CDR3 has 15 amino acids. The V end was cut by 5 bases, the J end by 6 bases, with 20 bases between. Germline V gene lookup returns CDR1 SGHVS and CDR2 FQNEAQ.

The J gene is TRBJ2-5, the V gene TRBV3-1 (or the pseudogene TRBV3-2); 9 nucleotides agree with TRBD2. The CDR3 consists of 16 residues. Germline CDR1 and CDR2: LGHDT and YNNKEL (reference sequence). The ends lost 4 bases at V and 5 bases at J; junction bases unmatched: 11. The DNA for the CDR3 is TGTGCCAGCAGCCGAACCGCGGGAGGGCCTTGGGAGACCCAGTACTTC. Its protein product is CASSRTAGGPWETQYF.

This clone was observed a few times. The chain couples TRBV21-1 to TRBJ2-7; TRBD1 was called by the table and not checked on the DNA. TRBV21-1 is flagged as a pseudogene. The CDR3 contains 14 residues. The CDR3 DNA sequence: TGTGCCAGCAGCCAGGGGGACAGGAGCTACGAGCAGTACGTC. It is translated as CASSQGDRSYEQYV.

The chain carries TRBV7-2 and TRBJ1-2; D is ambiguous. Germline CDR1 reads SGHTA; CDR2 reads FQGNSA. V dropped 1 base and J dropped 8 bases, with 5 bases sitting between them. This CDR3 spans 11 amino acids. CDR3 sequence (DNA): TGTGCCAGCAGCTTAGTCTTGGGCTACACCTTC. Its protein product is CASSLVLGYTF.